Listed below are T cell receptor beta chains from one sample, sequenced in a study of blood T cells in healthy people across ages. TCRdb re-analysed the 5' RACE reads in MiXCR, keeping a single row per CDR3 protein. The table includes around 800,000 distinct CDR3 sequences, around 45% detected once. The material sequenced was blood. All receptors derive from a man aged 55-75 years in good health. Each CDR3 is given with its conserved first and last residue. Each record gives: CDR3 DNA, CDR3 protein, clone size, J gene, V gene, D gene. A D gene is named only where the DNA matches it firmly. Clone size is not always given. Where it is, it says once, few, many or a class for expanded clones.

CDR3nt: TGCAGTGCTGAGCGGACGAGGTACACAGATACGCAGTATTTT
CDR3aa: CSAERTRYTDTQYF
abundance: .
j_gene: TRBJ2-3
v_gene: TRBV20-1
d_gene: .

CDR3nt: TGCAGCGTTGAAGCAGGGAATGGCTACACCTTC
CDR3aa: CSVEAGNGYTF
abundance: .
j_gene: TRBJ1-2
v_gene: TRBV29-1
d_gene: .

CDR3nt: TGTGCCTCAGCAGGGCTCCAGTTCAACTACGAGCAGTACTTC
CDR3aa: CASAGLQFNYEQYF
abundance: .
j_gene: TRBJ2-7
v_gene: TRBV14
d_gene: .

CDR3nt: TGTGCCAGCAGCTTAGAAGCCAGGGTTGGTGGCTACACCTTC
CDR3aa: CASSLEARVGGYTF
abundance: .
j_gene: TRBJ1-2
v_gene: TRBV7-3
d_gene: .

CDR3nt: TGCAGTGCCCACCCCGGACAGGGGGCGGTTGTCGAGCAGTACTTC
CDR3aa: CSAHPGQGAVVEQYF
abundance: few
j_gene: TRBJ2-7
v_gene: TRBV20-1
d_gene: TRBD1

CDR3nt: TGTGCCAGCAGCGACTGGACCTACGAGCAGTACTTC
CDR3aa: CASSDWTYEQYF
abundance: .
j_gene: TRBJ2-7
v_gene: TRBV6-1
d_gene: .

CDR3nt: TGTGCCAGCAGGGGCAGACAGGGTATGAACACTGAAGCTTTCTTT
CDR3aa: CASRGRQGMNTEAFF
abundance: few
j_gene: TRBJ1-1
v_gene: TRBV6-2/TRBV6-3
d_gene: TRBD1

CDR3nt: TGCAGTGCTAGTCAGGGACAGGGGGCCAGTGGTTTCTTT
CDR3aa: CSASQGQGASGFF
abundance: .
j_gene: TRBJ1-1
v_gene: TRBV20-1
d_gene: TRBD1

CDR3nt: TGTGCCATCAGTGAGTCACCAGCTAACTATGGCTACACCTTC
CDR3aa: CAISESPANYGYTF
abundance: few
j_gene: TRBJ1-2
v_gene: TRBV10-3
d_gene: .

CDR3nt: TGTGCCAGCAGTTTGGACATACGGAAAGTATGCACAGATACGCAGTATTTT
CDR3aa: CASSLDIRKVCTDTQYF
abundance: .
j_gene: TRBJ2-3
v_gene: TRBV28
d_gene: .

CDR3nt: TGTGCCAGCCACCGGACCCAGACGGAAAAACTGTTTTTT
CDR3aa: CASHRTQTEKLFF
abundance: few
j_gene: TRBJ1-4
v_gene: TRBV18
d_gene: .

CDR3nt: TGTGCCAGCACCTTAAGAACAGCATATGGCTACACCTTC
CDR3aa: CASTLRTAYGYTF
abundance: .
j_gene: TRBJ1-2
v_gene: TRBV12-3/TRBV12-4
d_gene: .

CDR3nt: TGCGCCAGCAGCTCCACTCAGGGGCGGGAGACCCAGTACTTC
CDR3aa: CASSSTQGRETQYF
abundance: .
j_gene: TRBJ2-5
v_gene: TRBV5-1
d_gene: .

CDR3nt: TGCAGTGCTAGAGTAGCGGGGGGGCCCACAGATACGCAGTATTTT
CDR3aa: CSARVAGGPTDTQYF
abundance: .
j_gene: TRBJ2-3
v_gene: TRBV20-1
d_gene: TRBD2

CDR3nt: TGTGCCAGCAGCTTAGAAGCAAACATTCAGTACTTC
CDR3aa: CASSLEANIQYF
abundance: .
j_gene: TRBJ2-4
v_gene: TRBV11-2
d_gene: .

CDR3nt: TGCAGTGCTAGCACCGCAGGAGGCAACTCACCCCTCCACTTT
CDR3aa: CSASTAGGNSPLHF
abundance: .
j_gene: TRBJ1-6
v_gene: TRBV20-1
d_gene: .

CDR3nt: TGTGCCAGCAGTGGGGAGGACAGCCGTAGGGAAGCTTTCTTT
CDR3aa: CASSGEDSRREAFF
abundance: few
j_gene: TRBJ1-1
v_gene: TRBV6-5
d_gene: .

CDR3nt: TGTGCCAGCAGCTTAGGGGGGACTAGGGACACAGATACGCAGTATTTT
CDR3aa: CASSLGGTRDTDTQYF
abundance: .
j_gene: TRBJ2-3
v_gene: TRBV7-9
d_gene: TRBD2

CDR3nt: TGTGCCAGCAGTGAGGGTCAGCATACAGATATTCAAGAGACCCAGTACTTC
CDR3aa: CASSEGQHTDIQETQYF
abundance: .
j_gene: TRBJ2-5
v_gene: TRBV25-1
d_gene: .

CDR3nt: TGTGCCAGCAGTTCCCGGGAGGACACAGATACGCAGTATTTT
CDR3aa: CASSSREDTDTQYF
abundance: few
j_gene: TRBJ2-3
v_gene: TRBV12-3/TRBV12-4
d_gene: TRBD2

CDR3nt: TGTGCCAGCAGCGTAGCTGGGACAGCTAACTATGGCTACACCTTC
CDR3aa: CASSVAGTANYGYTF
abundance: .
j_gene: TRBJ1-2
v_gene: TRBV9
d_gene: TRBD1

CDR3nt: TGCGCCAGCAGCCAAGCGGGACTAGCGGGGGGGCAAGAGACCCAGTACTTC
CDR3aa: CASSQAGLAGGQETQYF
abundance: .
j_gene: TRBJ2-5
v_gene: TRBV4-1
d_gene: TRBD2

CDR3nt: TGCAGCGTTAGGACTACTTCCTACGAGCAGTACTTC
CDR3aa: CSVRTTSYEQYF
abundance: many
j_gene: TRBJ2-7
v_gene: TRBV29-1
d_gene: .

CDR3nt: TGTGCCTGGAGGCCCCTGCAAGAGACCCAGTACTTC
CDR3aa: CAWRPLQETQYF
abundance: .
j_gene: TRBJ2-5
v_gene: TRBV30
d_gene: .

CDR3nt: TGCAGTGCTTTCCGGGACAGGAGCTCCTACGAGCAGTACTTC
CDR3aa: CSAFRDRSSYEQYF
abundance: .
j_gene: TRBJ2-7
v_gene: TRBV20-1
d_gene: TRBD1

CDR3nt: TGCAGTGCTAGCCACGGGGACAGCCCAGAGACCCAGTACTTC
CDR3aa: CSASHGDSPETQYF
abundance: many
j_gene: TRBJ2-5
v_gene: TRBV20-1
d_gene: TRBD1

CDR3nt: TGTGCCAGCAGCTTAAAAGTCTATGAGCAGTTCTTC
CDR3aa: CASSLKVYEQFF
abundance: .
j_gene: TRBJ2-1
v_gene: TRBV6-4
d_gene: .

CDR3nt: TGCGCCAGCAGCTTGGGCAGGTACACAGATACGCAGTATTTT
CDR3aa: CASSLGRYTDTQYF
abundance: .
j_gene: TRBJ2-3
v_gene: TRBV5-1
d_gene: .

CDR3nt: TGCAGTGCTAGAAGGGGCCCTGAAGCTTTCTTT
CDR3aa: CSARRGPEAFF
abundance: .
j_gene: TRBJ1-1
v_gene: TRBV20-1
d_gene: .

CDR3nt: TGTGCCAGCAGCAGGAGTCAGGGGCGGGAGACCCAGTACTTC
CDR3aa: CASSRSQGRETQYF
abundance: few
j_gene: TRBJ2-5
v_gene: TRBV11-3
d_gene: .

CDR3nt: TGTGCCAGCAGCTTAAGGACCGGGGTTAGCAATCAGCCCCAGCATTTT
CDR3aa: CASSLRTGVSNQPQHF
abundance: .
j_gene: TRBJ1-5
v_gene: TRBV7-2
d_gene: .

CDR3nt: TGTGCCAGCAGCAAGACTAGCGGGGCTAGCCAAGAGACCCAGTACTTC
CDR3aa: CASSKTSGASQETQYF
abundance: .
j_gene: TRBJ2-5
v_gene: TRBV7-2
d_gene: TRBD2

CDR3nt: TGTGCCAGCAGCCCGCAAACAGAATGGAATGGCTACACCTTC
CDR3aa: CASSPQTEWNGYTF
abundance: many
j_gene: TRBJ1-2
v_gene: TRBV3-1
d_gene: .

CDR3nt: TGCGCCAGCAGCTTAGATGGGACAGCCATGAACACTGAAGCTTTCTTT
CDR3aa: CASSLDGTAMNTEAFF
abundance: .
j_gene: TRBJ1-1
v_gene: TRBV5-1
d_gene: TRBD1